The 8 T cell receptor beta chains in this list originate from one sample, sequenced in a study of blood T cells in healthy people across ages. The second PCR ran roughly 7 to 11 cycles with a sample-barcoded 5' primer and J-beta primers. Each CDR3 protein gets one entry after TCRdb re-called the 5' RACE reads with MiXCR. The data show over 1,300,000 distinct CDR3 sequences, with approximately 63% seen just once and 6.5% to 8.5% held by the top ten. The sequencing sample was made of blood. The source of these receptors is a man between 18 and 35 years old in good health.

V gene TRBV6-5 combines with J gene TRBJ2-5; D assignment may be TRBD1 or TRBD2 (5 bases each). The CDR3 runs to 14 residues. V lost 0 bases and J lost 3, with 8 bases in between. Germline V gene sequence: CDR1 MNHEY, CDR2 SVGAGI. As DNA, the CDR3 is TGTGCCAGCAGTTACTCGGGACCGGAAGAGACCCAGTACTTC. Translating it yields CASSYSGPEETQYF.

The chain combines TRBV7-2 with TRBJ2-7; possibly TRBD2 for D (6 bases). Germline assignment: CDR1 SGHTA and CDR2 FQGNSA. V was pared by 4 bases and J by 3 bases, with 22 bases between. The CDR3 covers 17 residues. CDR3 loop: CASSYLAGRDAGYEQYF. The CDR3 nucleotides read TGTGCCAGCAGCTATTTAGCAGGGCGGGACGCTGGCTACGAGCAGTACTTC.

This clonotype was counted only a few times. V gene TRBV4-2 combines with J gene TRBJ2-3, with D uncertain. Trimming stripped 0 bases from V and 4 bases from J, with 5 bases between. CDR3 length: 13 amino acids. Germline CDR1 reads LGHNA; CDR2 reads YNFKEQ. The CDR3, as DNA: TGTGCCAGCAGCCAAGAGTCCCCAGATACGCAGTATTTT. As protein: CASSQESPDTQYF.

The sample holds a few counts of this clonotype. V gene TRBV3-1 combines with J gene TRBJ2-1; 9 bases match TRBD1. Germline values: CDR1 LGHDT, CDR2 YNNKEL (reference sequence). The junction had 10 bases not matched to a gene; V was cut back by 6 bases and J by 7 bases. The CDR3 extends over 15 amino acids. The CDR3 protein is CASRRQGVGWNEQFF. Written as DNA, the CDR3 is TGTGCCAGCAGGAGACAGGGGGTGGGCTGGAATGAGCAGTTCTTC.

J is TRBJ2-4 and V is TRBV29-1; 11 positions agree with TRBD1. The J call may not be correct, given that the DNA end is closer to TRBJ2-7. From germline, CDR1 is SQVTM and CDR2 ANQGSEA. The CDR3 spans 13 residues. The DNA for the CDR3 is TGCAGCGTTACCCGGACAGGGGGCCCCGAGCAGTACTTC. The encoded protein is CSVTRTGGPEQYF.

This chain joins TRBV4-1 and TRBJ2-7; TRBD2 is a possible D gene (5 bases). Germline V CDR1 and CDR2: MGHRA, YSYEKL. Trimming took off 3 bases at V and 5 bases at J, with 17 bases between the two ends. CDR3 length: 15 amino acids. The CDR3 reads CASSHVLGSVHEQYF. The CDR3 DNA follows: TGCGCCAGCAGCCACGTACTAGGTAGTGTACACGAGCAGTACTTC.

This clonotype was counted a few times. The gene calls are TRBV20-1 and TRBJ2-1; TRBD2 aligns across 8 bases. CDR1 and CDR2 (germline): DFQATT, SNEGSKA (reference sequence). CDR3 size: 16 residues. After removal of 0 bases from V and 4 bases from J, the junction contained 8 bases not matched to a gene. The CDR3 spells CSARDSGSNPYNEQFF. Here the CDR3 DNA reads TGCAGTGCTAGAGACAGCGGGAGTAACCCTTACAATGAGCAGTTCTTC.

This chain's CDR3 is CSARGDPAETQYF. DNA for the CDR3: TGCAGTGCTAGAGGAGACCCGGCGGAGACCCAGTACTTC. The J gene is TRBJ2-5, the V gene TRBV20-1; unclear D gene. This CDR3 is built from 13 residues. V was shortened by 1 base and J by 5 bases, with 11 bases between the two germline ends. CDR1 DFQATT and CDR2 SNEGSKA come from the germline V gene (reference sequence).